The entry below describes one T cell receptor beta chain. Its specificity is unknown. These data are taken from a study of cytomegalovirus exposure and HLA in healthy donors. Broader study findings: A cluster of highly shared sequence variants was likely a sequencing artifact. Some TCR beta chains (approximately 180 of them) were listed as cytomegalovirus-associated. Fewer than 20,000 TCR beta sequences were associated with HLA alleles at 0.05 false discovery rate in a later analysis.

The study ran its PCR with 60 Vbeta and 13 Jbeta primers. In the authors' methods: Later work found about 80 million unique TCR beta chains, with 9 million to 13 million shared. TCRdb keeps only in-frame clones here, not all; method: immunoSEQ multiplex PCR. V and J calls and clone size come straight from that table; D and trimming were deduced from the DNA. The data include 100,000 or so clones; the top ten clones carry 3% to 4%. V lost 8 bases and J lost 1; bases outside the gene matches: 7. The CDR3 totals 15 residues. Germline lookup yields CDR1 MDHEN and CDR2 SYDVKM. The chain employs TRBV28 and TRBJ1-1, with 10 bases lining up with TRBD1. This TCR was recovered from a woman aged 25 to 39 in good health and CMV-seronegative. Source material: PBMCs. In DNA, the CDR3 is TGTGCCAGCCGGGACAGGGGCCCCAAGAACACTGAAGCTTTCTTT. Translated: CASRDRGPKNTEAFF.